This T cell receptor beta chain originates from a study of OX40 agonist ivuxolimab in advanced cancers. Background on the study: Ivuxolimab doses were 0.01, 0.1, 0.3, 1.5, 3 or 10 mg/kg every 2 weeks.

V shed 4 bases and J shed 3 bases, with 6 bases lying between them. From germline, CDR1 is MGHRA and CDR2 YSYEKL. The length of the CDR3 is 12 residues. Profiling relied on immunoSEQ multiplex PCR, and the TCRdb table lists in-frame clones only, not all of them. The table includes 30,000 to 35,000 clones, more than 60% detected once. The TCR comes from an adult with an advanced solid tumor such as melanoma, head and neck, liver or kidney cancer. Sequences were derived from CD4+ or CD8+ T cells sorted from blood, sampled in a trial of the OX40 agonist ivuxolimab. This chain links TRBV4-1 with TRBJ1-1; no reliable D call. The CDR3 here is CASSPGDTEAFF. The DNA for the CDR3 is TGCGCCAGCAGCCCCGGGGACACTGAAGCTTTCTTT.